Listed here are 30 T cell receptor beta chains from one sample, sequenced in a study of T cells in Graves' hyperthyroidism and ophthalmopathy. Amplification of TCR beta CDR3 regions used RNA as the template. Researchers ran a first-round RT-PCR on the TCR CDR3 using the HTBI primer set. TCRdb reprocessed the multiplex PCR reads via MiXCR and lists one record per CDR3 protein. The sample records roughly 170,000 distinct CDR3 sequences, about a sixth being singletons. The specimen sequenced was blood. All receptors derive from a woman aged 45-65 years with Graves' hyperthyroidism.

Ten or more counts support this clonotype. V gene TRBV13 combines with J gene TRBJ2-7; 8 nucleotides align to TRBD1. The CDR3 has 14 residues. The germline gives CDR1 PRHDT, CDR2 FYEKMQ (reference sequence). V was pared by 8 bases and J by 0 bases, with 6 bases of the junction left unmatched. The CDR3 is CASGGQGLSYEQYF. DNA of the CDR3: TGTGCCAGCGGAGGACAGGGCCTCTCCTACGAGCAGTACTTC.

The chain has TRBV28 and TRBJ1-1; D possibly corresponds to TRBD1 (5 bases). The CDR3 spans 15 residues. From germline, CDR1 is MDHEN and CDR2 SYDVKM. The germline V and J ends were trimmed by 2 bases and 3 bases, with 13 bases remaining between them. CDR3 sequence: CASSLSGAVDTEAFF. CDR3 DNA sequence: TGTGCCAGCAGTTTAAGCGGGGCGGTGGACACTGAAGCTTTCTTT.

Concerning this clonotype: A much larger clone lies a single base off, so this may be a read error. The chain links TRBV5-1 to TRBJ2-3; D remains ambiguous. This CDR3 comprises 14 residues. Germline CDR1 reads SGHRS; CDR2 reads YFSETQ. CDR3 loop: CACSPGVATDTQYF. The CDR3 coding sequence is TGCGCCTGCAGCCCGGGCGTTGCCACAGATACGCAGTATTTT.

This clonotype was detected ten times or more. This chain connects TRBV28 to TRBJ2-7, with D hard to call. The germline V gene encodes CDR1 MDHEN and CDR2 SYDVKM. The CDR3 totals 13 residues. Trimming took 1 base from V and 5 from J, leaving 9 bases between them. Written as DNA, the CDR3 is TGTGCCAGCAGTTTATCGGGTGGCAACGAGCAGTACTTC. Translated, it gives CASSLSGGNEQYF. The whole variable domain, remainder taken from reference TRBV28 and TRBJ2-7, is DVKVTQSSRYLVKRTGEKVFLECVQDMDHENMFWYRQDPGLGLRLIYFSYDVKMKEKGDIPEGYSVSREKKERFSLILESASTNQTSMYLCASSLSGGNEQYFGPGTRLTVT.

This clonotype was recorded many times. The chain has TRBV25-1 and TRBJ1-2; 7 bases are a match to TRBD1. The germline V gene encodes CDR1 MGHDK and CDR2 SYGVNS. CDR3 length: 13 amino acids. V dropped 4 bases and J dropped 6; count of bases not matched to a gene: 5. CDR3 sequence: CASSVGTVHGYTF. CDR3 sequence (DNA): TGTGCCAGCAGTGTAGGGACAGTCCATGGCTACACCTTC.

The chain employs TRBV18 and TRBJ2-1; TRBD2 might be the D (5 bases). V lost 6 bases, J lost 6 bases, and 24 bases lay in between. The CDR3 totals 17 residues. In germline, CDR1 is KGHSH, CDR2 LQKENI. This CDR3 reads CASSPILVAGSSNEQFF. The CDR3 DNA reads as TGTGCCAGCTCCCCGATACTTGTCGCGGGCAGTTCCAATGAGCAGTTCTTC. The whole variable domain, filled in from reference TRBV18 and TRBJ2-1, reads NAGVMQNPRHLVRRRGQEARLRCSPMKGHSHVYWYRQLPEEGLKFMVYLQKENIIDESGMPKERFSAEFPKEGPSILRIQQVVRGDSAAYFCASSPILVAGSSNEQFFGPGTRLTVL.

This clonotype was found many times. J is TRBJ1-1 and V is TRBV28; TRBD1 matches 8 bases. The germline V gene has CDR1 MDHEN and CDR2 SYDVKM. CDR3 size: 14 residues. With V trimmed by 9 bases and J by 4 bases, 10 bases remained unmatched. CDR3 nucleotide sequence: TGTGCCAGTATCTTCCAGGGGGCGGCCACTGAAGCTTTCTTT. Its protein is CASIFQGAATEAFF.

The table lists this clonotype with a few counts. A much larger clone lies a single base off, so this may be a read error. CDR3 bases: TGTGCCGGCCGGACAGTAATTTCCTACGAGCAGTACTTC. Amino acid sequence: CAGRTVISYEQYF. This sequence joins TRBV2 and TRBJ2-7; D perhaps matches TRBD1 (6 bases). V shed 11 bases and J shed 1 base, with 15 bases lying between them. Germline loops: CDR1 SNHLY, CDR2 FYNNEI. The CDR3 consists of 13 residues.

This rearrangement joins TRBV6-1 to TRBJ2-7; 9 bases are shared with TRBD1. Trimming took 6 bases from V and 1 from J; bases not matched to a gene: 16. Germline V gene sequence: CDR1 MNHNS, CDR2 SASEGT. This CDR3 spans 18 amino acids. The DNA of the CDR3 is TGTGCCAGCAGCCCCTGGGCCCCCGGGACAGGGAGTTCCTACGAGCAGTACTTC. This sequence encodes CASSPWAPGTGSSYEQYF.

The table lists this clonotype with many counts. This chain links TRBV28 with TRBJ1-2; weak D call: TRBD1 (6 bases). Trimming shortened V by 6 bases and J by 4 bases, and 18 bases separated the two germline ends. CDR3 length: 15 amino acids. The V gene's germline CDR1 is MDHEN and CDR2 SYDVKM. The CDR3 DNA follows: TGTGCCAGCAGCCCGGACAGCCACCCAACCTATGGCTACACCTTC. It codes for CASSPDSHPTYGYTF.

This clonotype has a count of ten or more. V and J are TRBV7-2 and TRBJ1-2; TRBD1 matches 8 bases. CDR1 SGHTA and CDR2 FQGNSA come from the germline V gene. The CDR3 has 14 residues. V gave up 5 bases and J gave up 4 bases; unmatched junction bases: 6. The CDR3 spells CASSLEGTGYGYTF. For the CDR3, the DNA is TGTGCCAGCAGCCTAGAGGGGACAGGCTATGGCTACACCTTC.

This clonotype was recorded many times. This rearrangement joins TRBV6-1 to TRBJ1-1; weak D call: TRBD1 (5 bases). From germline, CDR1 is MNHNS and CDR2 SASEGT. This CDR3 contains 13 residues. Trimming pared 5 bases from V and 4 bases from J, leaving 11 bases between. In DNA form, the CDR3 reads TGTGCCAGCAGTTACGTGGGGACCACTGAAGCTTTCTTT. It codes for CASSYVGTTEAFF.

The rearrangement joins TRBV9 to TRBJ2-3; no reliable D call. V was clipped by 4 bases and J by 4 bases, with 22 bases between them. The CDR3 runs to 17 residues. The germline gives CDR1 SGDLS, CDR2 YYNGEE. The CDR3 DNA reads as TGTGCCAGCAGCCCAACGCGTCCGGGCCGCACCCCAGATACGCAGTATTTT. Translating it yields CASSPTRPGRTPDTQYF.

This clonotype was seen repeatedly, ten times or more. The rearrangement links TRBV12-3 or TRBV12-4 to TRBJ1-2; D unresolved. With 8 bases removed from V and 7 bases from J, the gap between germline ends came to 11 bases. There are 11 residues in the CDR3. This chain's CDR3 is CASLVGTGYTF. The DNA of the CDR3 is TGTGCCAGCCTTGTTGGTACTGGCTACACCTTC.

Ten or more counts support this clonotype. CDR3 residues: CASSWGAMNTEAFF. The CDR3 DNA reads as TGTGCCAGCAGCTGGGGGGCCATGAACACTGAAGCTTTCTTT. The rearrangement uses TRBV5-5 and TRBJ1-1, with D perhaps matching TRBD1 (6 bases). Germline V lookup: CDR1 SGHKS, CDR2 YYEKEE (reference sequence). The CDR3 is 14 residues long. Trimming stripped 3 bases from V and 0 bases from J, with 9 bases between.

The CDR3 region is CASSPGAKKLFF. The CDR3, as DNA: TGTGCCAGCAGTCCAGGTGCTAAGAAACTGTTTTTT. The rearrangement uses TRBV12-3 or TRBV12-4 and TRBJ1-4; D not resolved. V lost 5 bases and J 11 bases, leaving 12 bases between the germline ends. The CDR3 totals 12 residues.

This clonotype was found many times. DNA of the CDR3: TGTGCCAGCAGCTTACAGCCCAATCAGCCCCAGCATTTT. This codes for CASSLQPNQPQHF. The gene calls are TRBV7-2 and TRBJ1-5; D remains unclear. The V end lost 2 bases, the J end lost 3 bases, and 5 bases lay between the germline ends. Germline loops: CDR1 SGHTA, CDR2 FQGNSA. The CDR3 totals 13 residues.

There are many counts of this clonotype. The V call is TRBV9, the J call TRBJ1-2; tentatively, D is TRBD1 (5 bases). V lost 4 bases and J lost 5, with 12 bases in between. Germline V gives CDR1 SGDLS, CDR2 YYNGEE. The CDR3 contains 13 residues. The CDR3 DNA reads TGTGCCAGCAGCTCCAACAGGAGGTATGGCTACACCTTC. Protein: CASSSNRRYGYTF.

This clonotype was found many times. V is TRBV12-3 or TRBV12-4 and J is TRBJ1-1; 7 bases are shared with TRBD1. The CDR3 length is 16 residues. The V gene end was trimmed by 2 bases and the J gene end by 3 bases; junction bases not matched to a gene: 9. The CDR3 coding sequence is TGTGCCAGCAGTTTATGGGTGACAGGGATGGACACTGAAGCTTTCTTT. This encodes CASSLWVTGMDTEAFF.

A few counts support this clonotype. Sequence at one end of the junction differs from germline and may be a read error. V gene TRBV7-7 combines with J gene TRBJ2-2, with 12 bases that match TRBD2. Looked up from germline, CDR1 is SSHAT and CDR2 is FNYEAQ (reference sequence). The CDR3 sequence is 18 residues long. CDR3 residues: CASSPKGLAGRNTGELFF. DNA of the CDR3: TGTGCTAGCAGCCCGAAAGGACTAGCGGGGCGAAACACCGGGGAGCTGTTTTTT.

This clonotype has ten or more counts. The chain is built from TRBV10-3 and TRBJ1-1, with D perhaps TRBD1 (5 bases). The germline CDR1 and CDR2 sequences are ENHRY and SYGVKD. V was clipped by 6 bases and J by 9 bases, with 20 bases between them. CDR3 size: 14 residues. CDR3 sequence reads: CAISAGTTTEQAFF. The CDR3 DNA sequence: TGTGCCATCAGCGCCGGGACGACTACCGAGCAAGCTTTCTTT.

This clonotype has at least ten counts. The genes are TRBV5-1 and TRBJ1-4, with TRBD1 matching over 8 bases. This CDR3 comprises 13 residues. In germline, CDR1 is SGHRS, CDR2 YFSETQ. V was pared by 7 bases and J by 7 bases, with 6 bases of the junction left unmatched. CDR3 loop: CASRQGRGEKLFF. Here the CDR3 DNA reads TGCGCCAGCCGACAGGGGAGAGGTGAAAAACTGTTTTTT.

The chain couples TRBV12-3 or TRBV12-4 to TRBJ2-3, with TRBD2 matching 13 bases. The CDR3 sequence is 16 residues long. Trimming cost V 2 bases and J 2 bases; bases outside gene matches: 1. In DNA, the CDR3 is TGTGCCAGCAGTTTAACTAGCGGGGGGGTCACAGATACGCAGTATTTT. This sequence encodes CASSLTSGGVTDTQYF.

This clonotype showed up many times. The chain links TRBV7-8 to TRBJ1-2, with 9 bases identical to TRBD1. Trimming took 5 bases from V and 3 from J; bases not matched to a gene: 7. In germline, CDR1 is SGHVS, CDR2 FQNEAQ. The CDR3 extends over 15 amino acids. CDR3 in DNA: TGTGCCAGCAGCCCAAACCGGGACAGGGACTATGGCTACACCTTC. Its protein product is CASSPNRDRDYGYTF.

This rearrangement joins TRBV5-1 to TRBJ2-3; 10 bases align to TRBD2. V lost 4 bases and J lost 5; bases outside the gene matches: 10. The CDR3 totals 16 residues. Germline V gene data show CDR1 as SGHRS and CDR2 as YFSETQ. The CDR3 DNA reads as TGCGCCAGCAGCCTCACCCAGCGGGGGGGCGGAGATACGCAGTATTTT. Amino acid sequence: CASSLTQRGGGDTQYF.

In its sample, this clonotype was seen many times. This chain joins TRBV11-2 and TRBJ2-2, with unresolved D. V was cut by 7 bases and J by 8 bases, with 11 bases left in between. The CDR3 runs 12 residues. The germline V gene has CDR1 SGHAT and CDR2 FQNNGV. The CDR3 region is CASTLIGGELFF. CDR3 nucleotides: TGTGCCAGCACCTTGATTGGGGGGGAGCTGTTTTTT.

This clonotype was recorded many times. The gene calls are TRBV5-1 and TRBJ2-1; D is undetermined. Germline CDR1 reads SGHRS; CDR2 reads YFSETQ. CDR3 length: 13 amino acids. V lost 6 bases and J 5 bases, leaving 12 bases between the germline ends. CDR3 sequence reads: CASKVRADNEQFF. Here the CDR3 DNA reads TGCGCCAGCAAGGTCCGTGCGGACAATGAGCAGTTCTTC.

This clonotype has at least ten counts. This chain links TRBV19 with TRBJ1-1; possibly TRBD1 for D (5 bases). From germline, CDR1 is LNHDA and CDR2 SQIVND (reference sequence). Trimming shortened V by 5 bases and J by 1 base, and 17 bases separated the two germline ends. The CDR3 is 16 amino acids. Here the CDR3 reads CASSPPRAASNTEAFF. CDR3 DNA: TGTGCCAGTAGTCCCCCCAGGGCCGCGTCGAACACTGAAGCTTTCTTT.

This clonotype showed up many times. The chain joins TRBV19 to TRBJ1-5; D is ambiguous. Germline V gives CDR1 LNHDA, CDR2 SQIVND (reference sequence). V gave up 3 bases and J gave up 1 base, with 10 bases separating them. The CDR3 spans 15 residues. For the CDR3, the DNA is TGTGCCAGTAGTATCGCGACACTGAGCAATCAGCCCCAGCATTTT. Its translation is CASSIATLSNQPQHF.

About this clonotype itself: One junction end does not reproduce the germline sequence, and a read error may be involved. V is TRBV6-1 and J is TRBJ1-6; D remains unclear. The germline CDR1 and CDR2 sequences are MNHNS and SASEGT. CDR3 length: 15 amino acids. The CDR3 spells CASSLRGSHNSPLHF. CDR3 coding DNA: TGCGCCAGCAGCCTCAGAGGCTCCCATAATTCACCCCTCCACTTT.